The clone carrying this T cell receptor beta chain was found many times. A second PCR of 7 to 11 cycles used a sample-barcoded 5' primer and a J-beta primer mix. Via MiXCR, TCRdb re-called the 5' RACE reads, giving one row per CDR3 protein. Among 650,000 to 1,000,000 distinct CDR3 sequences listed, around 36% were seen once. The source of the sample is a study of blood T cells in healthy people across ages. This CDR3 spans 13 amino acids. Germline trimming cut 5 bases from V and 7 bases from J; bases unmatched to any gene: 6. Germline CDR1 is SGHVS and CDR2 is FNYEAQ. This chain uses TRBV7-6 with TRBJ1-2, with 8 positions matching TRBD1. The specimen sequenced was blood. The origin of this receptor is a man younger than 35 in good health. The CDR3 is CASSQTGGSGYTF. CDR3 bases: TGTGCCAGCAGCCAAACAGGGGGAAGTGGCTACACCTTC.